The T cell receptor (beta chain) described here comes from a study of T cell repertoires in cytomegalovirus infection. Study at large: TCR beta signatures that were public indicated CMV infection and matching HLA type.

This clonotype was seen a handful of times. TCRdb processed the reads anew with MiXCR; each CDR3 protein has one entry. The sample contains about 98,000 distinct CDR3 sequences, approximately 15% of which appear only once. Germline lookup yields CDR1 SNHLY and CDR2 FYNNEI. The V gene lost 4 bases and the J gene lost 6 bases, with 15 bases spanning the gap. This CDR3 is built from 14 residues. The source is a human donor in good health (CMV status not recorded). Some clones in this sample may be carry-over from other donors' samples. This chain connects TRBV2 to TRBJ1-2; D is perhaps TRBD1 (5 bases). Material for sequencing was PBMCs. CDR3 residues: CASSASGTMDGYTF. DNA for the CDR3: TGTGCCAGCAGTGCGAGCGGGACCATGGATGGCTACACCTTC.